This passage covers 6 T cell receptor beta chains from one sample sequenced in a study of T cells in Graves' hyperthyroidism and ophthalmopathy. Regions amplified from RNA transcripts were the TCR beta CDR3 regions. With the HTBI primer set, the TCR CDR3 went through a first round of RT-PCR. TCRdb re-analysed the multiplex PCR reads in MiXCR, keeping a single row per CDR3 protein. The data hold hundreds of thousands of distinct CDR3 sequences, with approximately 16% observed a single time. The sequenced sample consisted of blood. The receptor source for this set is a woman aged 40 to 50 with Graves' ophthalmopathy.

In its sample, this clonotype was seen many times. The chain uses TRBV12-3 or TRBV12-4 and TRBJ1-1; no firm D call. V was cut by 3 bases and J by 7 bases, with 9 bases left in between. This CDR3 has 12 residues. The CDR3: CASSLGSREAFF. For the CDR3, the DNA is TGTGCCAGCAGTTTGGGCAGCCGTGAAGCTTTCTTT.

The table lists this clonotype with a few counts. The gene calls are TRBV9 and TRBJ1-1, with no clear D. Trimming took 2 bases from V and 5 from J, leaving 16 bases between them. CDR3 length: 15 residues. Germline CDR1 and CDR2: SGDLS and YYNGEE. The CDR3 bases are TGTGCCAGCAGCGTCGAATCTGACGCGCGAACTGAAGCTTTCTTT. Its protein product is CASSVESDARTEAFF.

This clonotype was detected a few times. The chain joins TRBV7-9 to TRBJ2-1; TRBD2 agrees at 7 bases. This CDR3 has 13 amino acids. The V gene's germline CDR1 is SEHNR and CDR2 FQNEAQ (reference sequence). V gave up 2 bases and J gave up 9 bases; unmatched junction bases: 4. The CDR3 nucleotides read TGTGCCAGCAGCTTACACCGGGAGGCTGAGCAGTTCTTC. Translating it yields CASSLHREAEQFF.

This clonotype has more than one count but fewer than ten. The V and J genes are TRBV29-1 and TRBJ1-1; D is unresolved. The germline V and J ends were trimmed by 6 bases and 4 bases, with 12 bases remaining between them. Per germline, CDR1 SQVTM and CDR2 ANQGSEA. The CDR3 contains 12 residues. In nucleotides, the CDR3 is TGCAGCGTCGCGGGCTGGATCACTGAAGCTTTCTTT. It codes for CSVAGWITEAFF.

Many counts were recorded for this clonotype. The rearrangement joins TRBV12-3 or TRBV12-4 to TRBJ2-1; D unclear. The V end lost 2 bases, the J end lost 6 bases, and 8 bases lay between the germline ends. The CDR3 sequence is 13 residues long. CDR3 sequence: CASSLSQLNEQFF. In DNA form, the CDR3 reads TGTGCCAGCAGTTTAAGTCAGCTCAATGAGCAGTTCTTC.

This clonotype has at least ten counts. The chain is built from TRBV20-1 and TRBJ1-1, with unresolved D. CDR1 DFQATT and CDR2 SNEGSKA come from the germline V gene (reference sequence). V was pared by 4 bases and J by 1 base, with 10 bases between. CDR3 length: 13 residues. The CDR3 loop reads CSAKNARNTEAFF. The CDR3 nucleotides are TGCAGTGCTAAAAATGCGAGGAACACTGAAGCTTTCTTT.